The rows below give T cell receptor beta chains drawn from one sample of a study of cytomegalovirus exposure and HLA in healthy donors. Using immunoSEQ multiplex PCR, the repertoire was profiled, and TCRdb retains in-frame clones only, with some absent. The repertoire holds some 200,000 clones, with 80% as singletons. Sequences were obtained from PBMCs. The receptors were sampled from a boy aged 10-17 years in good health and CMV-seronegative. CDR3s include the opening cysteine and the closing phenylalanine or tryptophan. Each record gives: J gene, clone size, CDR3 length, D gene, V gene, CDR3 DNA, CDR3 protein. The D gene is left open where the match is weak. A clone size is listed for some rows: how often the clone was seen (once, few, many), or a class if it is expanded.

J gene: TRBJ1-5
clone size: .
CDR3 length: 15
D gene: .
V gene: TRBV19
CDR3 DNA: TGTGCCAGTAGTATGGACAGTTATAGCAATCAGCCCCAGCATTTT
CDR3 protein: CASSMDSYSNQPQHF

J gene: TRBJ1-4
clone size: .
CDR3 length: 14
D gene: TRBD1
V gene: TRBV9
CDR3 DNA: TGTGCCAGCAGCCCGGACAGGGGGCTTGAAAAACTGTTTTTT
CDR3 protein: CASSPDRGLEKLFF

J gene: TRBJ1-5
clone size: .
CDR3 length: 13
D gene: .
V gene: TRBV6-5
CDR3 DNA: TGTGCCAGCAGTCGGGGGGTACATCAGCCCCAGCATTTT
CDR3 protein: CASSRGVHQPQHF

J gene: TRBJ2-7
clone size: few
CDR3 length: 16
D gene: .
V gene: TRBV4-2
CDR3 DNA: TGTGCCAGCAGCCTAGTCCAGCGGCGAAGCTCCTACGAGCAGTACTTC
CDR3 protein: CASSLVQRRSSYEQYF

J gene: TRBJ2-7
clone size: few
CDR3 length: 14
D gene: TRBD1
V gene: TRBV6-5
CDR3 DNA: TGTGCCAGCAGTAAAGGACAGGGCTCCTACGAGCAGTACTTC
CDR3 protein: CASSKGQGSYEQYF

J gene: TRBJ2-7
clone size: .
CDR3 length: 16
D gene: TRBD2
V gene: TRBV13
CDR3 DNA: TGTGCCAGCAGCCATCTGACTAGCGGAGACTCCTACGAGCAGTACTTC
CDR3 protein: CASSHLTSGDSYEQYF

J gene: TRBJ1-6
clone size: .
CDR3 length: 15
D gene: TRBD1
V gene: TRBV19
CDR3 DNA: TGTGCCAGTAGCCGACCCGGGACAGCGAATTCACCCCTCCACTTT
CDR3 protein: CASSRPGTANSPLHF

J gene: TRBJ1-2
clone size: .
CDR3 length: 15
D gene: TRBD1
V gene: TRBV5-6
CDR3 DNA: TGTGCCAGCAGCCCCGTGGACAGGGGGCCTGATGGCTACACCTTC
CDR3 protein: CASSPVDRGPDGYTF

J gene: TRBJ2-7
clone size: .
CDR3 length: 12
D gene: .
V gene: TRBV7-8
CDR3 DNA: TGTGCCAGCAGCTTAGACATCCACGAGCAGTACTTC
CDR3 protein: CASSLDIHEQYF

J gene: TRBJ1-2
clone size: .
CDR3 length: 16
D gene: TRBD1
V gene: TRBV4-3
CDR3 DNA: TGCGCCAGCAGCCCGGGGGACAGGGGGCAGAACTATGGCTACACCTTC
CDR3 protein: CASSPGDRGQNYGYTF

J gene: TRBJ1-1
clone size: .
CDR3 length: 15
D gene: TRBD1
V gene: TRBV6-1
CDR3 DNA: TGTGCCAGCAATTGGGAAGACAGGGTTTTTACTGAAGCTTTCTTT
CDR3 protein: CASNWEDRVFTEAFF

J gene: TRBJ2-7
clone size: .
CDR3 length: 13
D gene: .
V gene: TRBV5-1
CDR3 DNA: TGCGCCAGCAGCTTGAATGCGGACTACGAGCAGTACTTC
CDR3 protein: CASSLNADYEQYF

J gene: TRBJ2-7
clone size: .
CDR3 length: 19
D gene: TRBD2
V gene: TRBV4-2
CDR3 DNA: TGTGCCAGCAGCCAAGAATTAGGGCTAGCGGGAGGAAAGTTCTACGAGCAGTACTTC
CDR3 protein: CASSQELGLAGGKFYEQYF

J gene: TRBJ1-2
clone size: .
CDR3 length: 16
D gene: TRBD1
V gene: TRBV6-1
CDR3 DNA: TGTGCCAGCAGTGAAAGTTACGGGACAGGGGGCGTAGGCTACACCTTC
CDR3 protein: CASSESYGTGGVGYTF

J gene: TRBJ1-1
clone size: .
CDR3 length: 14
D gene: .
V gene: TRBV5-4
CDR3 DNA: TGTGCCAGCAGCTCGGAGCCCGTGAACACTGAAGCTTTCTTT
CDR3 protein: CASSSEPVNTEAFF

J gene: TRBJ2-2
clone size: .
CDR3 length: 12
D gene: .
V gene: TRBV29-1
CDR3 DNA: TGCAGCGTTGCGATGAGCACCGGGGAGCTGTTTTTT
CDR3 protein: CSVAMSTGELFF

J gene: TRBJ2-1
clone size: .
CDR3 length: 15
D gene: .
V gene: TRBV6-5
CDR3 DNA: TGTGCCAGCAGGCCCGAGAGGAGGACCTACAATGAGCAGTTCTTC
CDR3 protein: CASRPERRTYNEQFF

J gene: TRBJ1-3
clone size: .
CDR3 length: 18
D gene: TRBD1
V gene: TRBV19
CDR3 DNA: TGTGCCAGTACTCAATTTCGATCAGGGGGTCACTCTGGAAACACCATATATTTT
CDR3 protein: CASTQFRSGGHSGNTIYF

J gene: TRBJ1-4
clone size: once
CDR3 length: 16
D gene: .
V gene: TRBV7-9
CDR3 DNA: TGTGCCAGCAGCTTAGGACAGCTCTCAACTAATGAAAAACTGTTTTTT
CDR3 protein: CASSLGQLSTNEKLFF

J gene: TRBJ1-5
clone size: .
CDR3 length: 13
D gene: .
V gene: TRBV5-4
CDR3 DNA: TGTGCCAGCAGCTTGGTTCCTGATCAGCCCCAGCATTTT
CDR3 protein: CASSLVPDQPQHF

J gene: TRBJ1-1
clone size: .
CDR3 length: 15
D gene: .
V gene: TRBV6-6
CDR3 DNA: TGTGCCAGCAGGTTGTTAGGCAGGGAGGGCACTGAAGCTTTCTTT
CDR3 protein: CASRLLGREGTEAFF

J gene: TRBJ2-3
clone size: once
CDR3 length: 11
D gene: .
V gene: TRBV29-1
CDR3 DNA: TGCAGCGTGCAGGGCACAGATACGCAGTATTTT
CDR3 protein: CSVQGTDTQYF